Listed here is a single T cell receptor beta chain. This CDR3 spans 18 amino acids. From germline, CDR1 is LGHDT and CDR2 YNNKEL (reference sequence). The J segment lost 1 base and the V segment lost 4 bases, leaving 12 bases of the junction unmatched. These data come from a study of blood T cell repertoires in COVID-19. Whole-study context: PBMCs, B-cell-depleted T cells, or T cells were the source of the cDNA or gDNA that made up the material.

Assay: immunoSEQ multiplex PCR; the TCRdb copy retains only in-frame clones and omits some. There are roughly 150,000 clones in the sample; approximately 89% occur only once, and roughly 28% lies in the top ten. The receptor was derived from a human donor in a cohort sampled during active COVID-19. Sequences were obtained from peripheral blood. The genes are TRBV3-1 (or the pseudogene TRBV3-2) and TRBJ1-3, with TRBD1 matching 8 bases. CDR3 nucleotide sequence: TGTGCCAGCAGCCCCAGGACAGGGAGCAATCTTTCTGGAAACACCATATATTTT. Encoded protein: CASSPRTGSNLSGNTIYF.